Listed here is a single T cell receptor beta chain. The V end lost 1 base, the J end lost 3 bases, and 8 bases lay between the germline ends. The CDR3 covers 15 residues. Germline lookup yields CDR1 KGHDR and CDR2 SFDVKD. In the original workflow: Amplifying reference gene primers gave estimates of nucleated cell counts. Repertoires were generated with immunoSEQ multiplex PCR, while TCRdb's copy carries only in-frame clones and drops some. V and J calls and clone size are given by that table; D and trimming were obtained from the DNA. The sample yields about 100,000 clones, 88% seen once. These data originate in a study of blood T cell repertoires in COVID-19. Study in general: The origin of the acute and convalescent COVID-19 samples was the United States, Italy and Spain.

The sequencing sample was made of peripheral blood. The V and J genes are TRBV24-1 and TRBJ2-2; a possible D gene is TRBD1 (5 bases). This TCR derives from a human donor in a cohort sampled during active COVID-19. The CDR3 protein is CATSDLGDDTGELFF. The CDR3 DNA follows: TGTGCCACCAGTGATTTAGGGGATGACACCGGGGAGCTGTTTTTT.